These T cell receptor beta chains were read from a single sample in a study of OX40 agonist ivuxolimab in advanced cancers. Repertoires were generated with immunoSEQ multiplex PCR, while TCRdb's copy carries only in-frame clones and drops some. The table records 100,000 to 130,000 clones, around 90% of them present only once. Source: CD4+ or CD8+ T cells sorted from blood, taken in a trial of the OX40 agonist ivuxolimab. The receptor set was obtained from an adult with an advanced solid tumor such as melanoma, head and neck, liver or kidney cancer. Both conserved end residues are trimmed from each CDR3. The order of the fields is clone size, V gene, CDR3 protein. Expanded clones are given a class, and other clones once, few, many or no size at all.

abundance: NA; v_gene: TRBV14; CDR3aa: ASSQGIGRTQY
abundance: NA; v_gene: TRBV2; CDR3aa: ASSGRTEFTGNTIY
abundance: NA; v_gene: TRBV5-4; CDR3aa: ASSEYRDRDFKAF
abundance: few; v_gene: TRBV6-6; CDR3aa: ASSWDTANTGELF
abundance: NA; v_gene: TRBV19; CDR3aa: ASRYRANTEAF
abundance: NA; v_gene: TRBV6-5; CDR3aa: ASSYSSGTGAREQY
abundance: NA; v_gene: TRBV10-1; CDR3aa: ASTPPGHKGGETQY
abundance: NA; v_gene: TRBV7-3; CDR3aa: ASSPGQVANEQF
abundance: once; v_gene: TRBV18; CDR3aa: ASSQGPRNQPQH
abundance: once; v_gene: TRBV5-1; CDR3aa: ASSLDYEQY
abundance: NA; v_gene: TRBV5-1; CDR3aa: ASSSPWGTEAF
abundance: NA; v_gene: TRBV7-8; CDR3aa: ASSQLGASGGLAFHEQY
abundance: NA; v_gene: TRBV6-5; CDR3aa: ASSSQGAFDEQY
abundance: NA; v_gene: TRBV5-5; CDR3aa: ASSLVAGGGYT
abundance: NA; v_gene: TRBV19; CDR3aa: ASRTGSTGELF
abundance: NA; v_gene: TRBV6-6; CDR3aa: ASSYNRAGPYEQY
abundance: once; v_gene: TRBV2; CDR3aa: ASREQGVTDTQY
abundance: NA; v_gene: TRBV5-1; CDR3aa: ASSDSATNEKLF
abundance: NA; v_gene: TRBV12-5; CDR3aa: ASGSEGNEQF
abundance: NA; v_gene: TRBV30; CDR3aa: AWSIAGDSPLH
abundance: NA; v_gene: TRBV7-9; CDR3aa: ASSGKETQY
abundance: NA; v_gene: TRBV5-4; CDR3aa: ASSSGLAGMGEQF
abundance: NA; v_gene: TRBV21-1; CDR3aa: ATKGTGGPDTQY
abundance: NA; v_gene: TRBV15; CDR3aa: ATSRDSLAVLGGQETQY
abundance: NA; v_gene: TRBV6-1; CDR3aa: ASKPASPETQY
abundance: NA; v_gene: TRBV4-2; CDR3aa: ASIGDRGYGYT
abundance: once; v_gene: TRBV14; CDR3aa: ASNPDYRGTEAF
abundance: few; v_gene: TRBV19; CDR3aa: ASSIVADNYGYT
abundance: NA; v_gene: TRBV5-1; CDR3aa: ASSLEGQGVSTDTQY
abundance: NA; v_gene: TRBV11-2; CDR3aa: ASSFDTSYEQY
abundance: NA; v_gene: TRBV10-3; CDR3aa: AIRGDTSLGYEQY
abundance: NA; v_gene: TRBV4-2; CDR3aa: ASSGQTMNTEAF
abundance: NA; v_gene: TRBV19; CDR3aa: ASSIGTGGTYEQY
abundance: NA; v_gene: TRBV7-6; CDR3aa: ASSLVGEGRNTIY
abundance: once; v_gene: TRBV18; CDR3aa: ASSQNGHANEKLF
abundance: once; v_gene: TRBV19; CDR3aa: ASTLAGQGAGANVLT
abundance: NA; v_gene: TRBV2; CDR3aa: ASSEAGPGELF
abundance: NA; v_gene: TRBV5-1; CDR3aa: ASSPGLAEETQY
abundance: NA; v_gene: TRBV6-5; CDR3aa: ASSIRGPYEQY
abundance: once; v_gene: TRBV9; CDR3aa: ASSVGGGGPQETQY
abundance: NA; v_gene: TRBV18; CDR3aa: ASSMRDGQFYGYT
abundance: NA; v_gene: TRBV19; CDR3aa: ASSSRGGRNEQY
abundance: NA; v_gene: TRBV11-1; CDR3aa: ASSLVVNEQF
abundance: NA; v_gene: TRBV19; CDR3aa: ASSITGDLSPYEQY
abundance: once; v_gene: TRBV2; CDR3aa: ASSELIGKSNQPQH
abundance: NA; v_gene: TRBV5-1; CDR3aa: ASSLGVNTEAF
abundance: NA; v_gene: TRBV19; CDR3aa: ATKQGAVISGNTIY
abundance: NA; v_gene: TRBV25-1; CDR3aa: ASSVGPQETQY
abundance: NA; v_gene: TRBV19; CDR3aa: ASKGQVETQY
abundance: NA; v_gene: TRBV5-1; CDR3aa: ASSWSSLAHNEQF
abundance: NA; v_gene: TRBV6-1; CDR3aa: ASSAPRIKQY
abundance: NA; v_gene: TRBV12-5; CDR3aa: ASGLTNQPQH
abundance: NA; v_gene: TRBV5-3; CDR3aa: ARSLAGLSSYEQY
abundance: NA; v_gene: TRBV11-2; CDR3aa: ASSLRLLSYEQY
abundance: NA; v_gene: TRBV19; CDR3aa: ASSIGPVRMNTEAF
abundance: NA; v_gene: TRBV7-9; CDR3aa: ASSFGDRGYEQY
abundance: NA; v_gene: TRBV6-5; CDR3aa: ASSHRGRFYGYT
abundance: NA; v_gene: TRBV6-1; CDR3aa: ASSARGNGYYGYT
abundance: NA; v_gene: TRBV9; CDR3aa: ASSVAGTSGYNEQF